A single sample gave rise to the 24 T cell receptor beta chains below, sequenced in a study of beta chain features in type 1 diabetes listed by TCRdb under 2018. The library came from the immunoSEQ multiplex PCR assay. All of the isolated RNA was reverse transcribed with the High Capacity cDNA Reverse Transcription Kit, so expressed TCRB transcripts were sequenced. TCRdb retrieved this table from immuneACCESS and kept in-frame rearrangements only. Not all clones are present; in checked studies, unresolved V genes account for under half, and no reason is known for the remainder. Within this sample are 620,000 or so clones, with 15% to 19% of them counted one time only. In total, the top ten clones hold about 0.087% of the sample. Sequencing was performed on naive CD4+ T cells from blood. Reading the label with the study, this specimen's cell subset or site is: true naive CD4+ T cells. All receptors come from a man in his late teens or twenties in good health.

With regard to this clone: Other nucleotide sequences in the sample specify the same CDR3. V is TRBV7-2 and J is TRBJ1-1; possibly TRBD1 for D (6 bases). CDR3 length: 12 amino acids. V was shortened by 4 bases and J by 8 bases, with 11 bases between the two germline ends. Germline CDR1 reads SGHTA; CDR2 reads FQGNSA. DNA for the CDR3: TGTGCCAGCAGCTCAAGGGGGGTAGAAGCTTTCTTT. As protein: CASSSRGVEAFF.

This clone showed up just a few times. This rearrangement joins TRBV9 to TRBJ1-4; D not resolved. Trimming took 0 bases from V and 7 from J, leaving 10 bases between them. The CDR3 covers 14 residues. Germline V gene lookup returns CDR1 SGDLS and CDR2 YYNGEE. This CDR3 is CASSVGSGVEKLFF. The CDR3 DNA reads as TGTGCCAGCAGCGTAGGATCCGGGGTTGAAAAACTGTTTTTT.

The rearrangement links TRBV29-1 to TRBJ2-5; D remains unclear. Germline CDR1 SQVTM, CDR2 ANQGSEA. Trimming stripped 4 bases from V and 2 bases from J, with 14 bases between. This CDR3 region has 14 residues. CDR3 sequence: CSVGPLLLQETQYF. CDR3 in DNA: TGCAGCGTTGGACCGCTACTTTTACAAGAGACCCAGTACTTC.

This sequence joins TRBV7-2 and TRBJ2-7; D unresolved. V was clipped by 5 bases and J by 6 bases, with 8 bases between them. CDR1 and CDR2 from the germline V gene are SGHTA and FQGNSA. The CDR3 extends over 11 amino acids. CDR3 residues: CASSRIREQYF. The DNA for the CDR3 is TGTGCCAGCAGCCGCATCCGCGAGCAGTACTTC.

This chain links TRBV7-3 with TRBJ2-5, with 9 bases lining up with TRBD2. The V gene end was trimmed by 0 bases and the J gene end by 5 bases; junction bases not matched to a gene: 7. The CDR3 consists of 16 residues. Germline CDR1 reads SGHTA; CDR2 reads FQGTGA. In DNA form, the CDR3 reads TGTGCCAGCAGCTTAACCACCGGGACTAGCAAGGAGACCCAGTACTTC. Amino acids: CASSLTTGTSKETQYF.

This clone was picked up a small number of times. The J gene is TRBJ2-5, the V gene TRBV6-6; 7 bases map to TRBD1. Germline loops: CDR1 MNHNY, CDR2 SVGAGI (reference sequence). The V segment lost 5 bases and the J segment 0 bases; nucleotides outside the gene matches: 0. CDR3 size: 13 residues. This CDR3 is CASSQGDQETQYF. In DNA form, the CDR3 reads TGTGCCAGCAGTCAGGGGGACCAAGAGACCCAGTACTTC.

In this sample, this clone turned up a few times. The rearrangement joins TRBV23-1 to TRBJ1-4; 9 nucleotides agree with TRBD1. TRBV23-1 is flagged as an ORF with uncertain function. With 1 base clipped from V and 4 bases from J, the junction kept 13 bases outside the gene matches. The CDR3 sequence is 19 residues long. Here the CDR3 DNA reads TGCGCCAGCAGTCAATGGTCCTCCGGGACAGGGCTTTTTAATGAAAAACTGTTTTTT. This encodes CASSQWSSGTGLFNEKLFF.

This clone showed up just once. The chain carries TRBV6-5 and TRBJ2-1; TRBD1 is a possible D gene (7 bases). The V end lost 6 bases, the J end lost 7 bases, and 13 bases lay between the germline ends. The germline gives CDR1 MNHEY, CDR2 SVGAGI. This CDR3 contains 13 residues. CDR3 residues: CASRPGGRNEQFF. Written as DNA, the CDR3 is TGTGCCAGCAGGCCAGGGGGGCGGAATGAGCAGTTCTTC.

DNA of the CDR3: TGTGCCAGCAGTGAAGGGTACAGGGGGCGAACCCAGTACTTC. It is translated as CASSEGYRGRTQYF. The chain is built from TRBV2 and TRBJ2-5; 9 bases are shared with TRBD1. The V gene end was trimmed by 1 base and the J gene end by 8 bases; junction bases not matched to a gene: 5. The length of the CDR3 is 14 residues. Germline lookup yields CDR1 SNHLY and CDR2 FYNNEI.

J is TRBJ2-3 and V is TRBV11-3, with D unclear. The CDR3 consists of 13 residues. The germline V gene has CDR1 SGHNT and CDR2 YENEEA. Between the trimmed V and J ends, which lost 5 bases and 4 bases, there was a span of 10 bases. The chain's CDR3 is CASSGSPPDTQYF. DNA for the CDR3: TGTGCCAGCAGCGGCAGTCCGCCAGATACGCAGTATTTT.

There are a few counts of this clone. The chain couples TRBV7-6 to TRBJ2-3, with TRBD1 as a possible D gene (5 bases). V lost 5 bases to trimming and J lost 0 bases, with 12 bases between them. The CDR3 loop spans 15 amino acids. Germline CDR1 is SGHVS and CDR2 is FNYEAQ. CDR3 sequence (DNA): TGTGCCAGCAGCCGAACCCAGGGCAGCACAGATACGCAGTATTTT. Its protein is CASSRTQGSTDTQYF.

The genes are TRBV7-2 and TRBJ2-7; D may match TRBD1 or TRBD2 (5 bases each). This CDR3 comprises 15 residues. The V and J ends lost 2 bases and 7 bases respectively, with 18 bases between them. The V gene's germline CDR1 is SGHTA and CDR2 FQGNSA. The CDR3 spells CASSLYRLGEREQYF. DNA of the CDR3: TGTGCCAGCAGCTTATACAGACTGGGGGAGAGGGAGCAGTACTTC. Together with reference TRBV7-2 and TRBJ2-7, the CDR3 gives the full variable domain: GAGVSQSPSNKVTEKGKDVELRCDPISGHTALYWYRQSLGQGLEFLIYFQGNSAPDKSGLPSDRFSAERTGGSVSTLTIQRTQQEDSAVYLCASSLYRLGEREQYFGPGTRLTVT.

The CDR3 nucleotides are TGTGCCAGCAAAGGGACAGGGGGTAGCAATCAGCCCCAGCATTTT. This gives the protein CASKGTGGSNQPQHF. The chain has TRBV27 and TRBJ1-5, with 11 bases fitting TRBD1. Trimming removed 7 bases from V and 0 bases from J; junction bases left unmatched: 2. Germline CDR1 reads MNHEY; CDR2 reads SMNVEV (reference sequence). The CDR3 is 15 residues long.

CDR3 in amino acids: CASSGSTYEQYF. CDR3 bases: TGTGCCAGCAGTGGATCGACCTACGAGCAGTACTTC. J is TRBJ2-7 and V is TRBV6-1, with D unresolved. CDR3 size: 12 residues. CDR1 and CDR2 from the germline V gene are MNHNS and SASEGT. The germline V and J ends were trimmed by 4 bases and 2 bases, with 6 bases remaining between them.

On this clone itself: Other DNA sequences within the sample encode an identical CDR3. V usage is TRBV29-1 and J usage is TRBJ1-1; D is undetermined. Per germline, CDR1 SQVTM and CDR2 ANQGSEA. This CDR3 comprises 13 residues. Trimming stripped 3 bases from V and 2 bases from J, with 10 bases between. DNA for the CDR3: TGCAGCGTTGATCGGCGCCTAAACACTGAAGCTTTCTTT. This codes for CSVDRRLNTEAFF.

This clone occurred a few times. The rearrangement joins TRBV6-6 to TRBJ1-6; no clear D. The germline V gene encodes CDR1 MNHNY and CDR2 SVGAGI (reference sequence). The length of the CDR3 is 11 residues. V shed 5 bases and J shed 5 bases, with 1 base lying between them. The CDR3 DNA sequence: TGTGCCAGCAGTCATAATTCACCCCTCCACTTT. This codes for CASSHNSPLHF.

In its sample, this clone was seen a few times. V usage is TRBV18 and J usage is TRBJ2-1; a possible D gene is TRBD1 (6 bases). This CDR3 is built from 13 residues. Germline-derived CDR1 and CDR2 are KGHSH and LQKENI. V gave up 3 bases and J gave up 6 bases, with 9 bases separating them. CDR3 sequence (DNA): TGTGCCAGCTCACCGACGACAGGCAATGAGCAGTTCTTC. Translation gives CASSPTTGNEQFF.

The rearrangement links TRBV14 to TRBJ2-5; D is perhaps TRBD2 (5 bases). The length of the CDR3 is 17 residues. Germline V gene lookup returns CDR1 SGHDN and CDR2 FVKESK. The V end was cut by 4 bases, the J end by 5 bases, with 23 bases between. The CDR3 sequence: CASSPAGLDPRRETQYF. As DNA, the CDR3 is TGTGCCAGCAGCCCTGCCGGACTCGACCCCAGGCGGGAGACCCAGTACTTC.

The chain uses TRBV6-5 and TRBJ1-1; 8 positions match TRBD1. Germline V gene lookup returns CDR1 MNHEY and CDR2 SVGAGI. Trimming removed 8 bases from V and 0 bases from J; junction bases left unmatched: 5. The CDR3 sequence is 14 residues long. The CDR3 is CASGTGQVNTEAFF. CDR3 nucleotide sequence: TGTGCCAGCGGAACGGGACAGGTGAACACTGAAGCTTTCTTT.

The sample holds one count of this clone. Since a much larger clone is just one base distant, this may be a read error. This sample also contains other DNA sequences that code for the same CDR3. The rearrangement uses TRBV7-2 and TRBJ1-2; no clear D. The CDR3 loop spans 12 amino acids. V was pared by 0 bases and J by 4 bases, with 3 bases between. Germline V gene sequence: CDR1 SGHTA, CDR2 FQGNSA. Here the CDR3 DNA reads TGTGCCAGCAGCTTAGCGGGCTATGGCTACACCTTC. Translated: CASSLAGYGYTF.

Concerning this clone: Within the sample, other DNA sequences also encode this same CDR3. The chain carries TRBV5-4 and TRBJ1-1; 8 positions agree with TRBD1. Trimming at V came to 4 bases and at J to 1 base, leaving 6 bases not matched to a gene. This CDR3 is built from 15 residues. From germline, CDR1 is SGHNT and CDR2 YYREEE (reference sequence). CDR3 amino acids: CASSLQGVGNTEAFF. CDR3 coding DNA: TGTGCCAGCAGCCTACAGGGGGTTGGGAACACTGAAGCTTTCTTT.

This clone was observed a few times. This sequence joins TRBV14 and TRBJ1-1, with D uncertain. Germline CDR1 reads SGHDN; CDR2 reads FVKESK. This CDR3 is built from 13 residues. The V end lost 1 base, the J end lost 3 bases, and 6 bases lay between the germline ends. Written as DNA, the CDR3 is TGTGCCAGCAGCCAAGGTCTCTACACTGAAGCTTTCTTT. Translation gives CASSQGLYTEAFF.

This clone was found many times. The chain joins TRBV23-1 to TRBJ1-1, with D hard to call. TRBV23-1 is an ORF, and what it does is uncertain. The CDR3 runs 13 residues. V lost 8 bases to trimming and J lost 1 base, with 11 bases between them. DNA of the CDR3: TGCGCCAGCGGCCGAGGACCGAACACTGAAGCTTTCTTT. Translating gives CASGRGPNTEAFF.

The chain combines TRBV28 with TRBJ2-3, with 12 bases identical to TRBD2. With V trimmed by 2 bases and J by 4 bases, 7 bases remained unmatched. In germline, CDR1 is MDHEN, CDR2 SYDVKM. The length of the CDR3 is 17 residues. The DNA of the CDR3 is TGTGCCAGCAGTTTAGCCCGACTAGCGGGGGTGGCAGATACGCAGTATTTT. Translation: CASSLARLAGVADTQYF.